Listed below are T cell receptor beta chains from one sample, sequenced in a study of beta chain features in type 1 diabetes. Method: immunoSEQ multiplex PCR; TCRdb's copy keeps in-frame clones and lacks some. The table records fewer than 150,000 clones, roughly 7.2% of them present only once. The sample was central memory CD4+ T cells from blood. These receptors came from a woman aged 25 to 45 in good health. Each CDR3 is given with its conserved first and last residue.

CDR3: CASSLSPGGDQPQHF; J: TRBJ1-5; V: TRBV7-6
CDR3: CATLGQSDMDQPQHF; J: TRBJ1-5; V: TRBV19
CDR3: CASSLHRGSGSSNEQFF; J: TRBJ2-1; V: TRBV18
CDR3: CASSLTGTGAYEQYF; J: TRBJ2-7; V: TRBV7-9
CDR3: CASSQEGRAEAFF; J: TRBJ1-1; V: TRBV4-3
CDR3: CASSPEGVVQYF; J: TRBJ2-3; V: TRBV7-2
CDR3: CASSLLVLAGGASYNEQFF; J: TRBJ2-1; V: TRBV5-4
CDR3: CASSRQGDTEAFF; J: TRBJ1-1; V: TRBV7-2
CDR3: CASSPALGDNEQFF; J: TRBJ2-1; V: TRBV18
CDR3: CASSVLAGDGTQYF; J: TRBJ2-5; V: TRBV25-1
CDR3: CASSWAGQGVDEQYF; J: TRBJ2-7; V: TRBV6-6
CDR3: CSVKREGYEQYF; J: TRBJ2-7; V: TRBV29-1
CDR3: CASSRQPHSTYEQYF; J: TRBJ2-7; V: TRBV19
CDR3: CASSQKGQGANYGYTF; J: TRBJ1-2; V: TRBV4-2
CDR3: CASSGDRARDTQYF; J: TRBJ2-3; V: TRBV7-2